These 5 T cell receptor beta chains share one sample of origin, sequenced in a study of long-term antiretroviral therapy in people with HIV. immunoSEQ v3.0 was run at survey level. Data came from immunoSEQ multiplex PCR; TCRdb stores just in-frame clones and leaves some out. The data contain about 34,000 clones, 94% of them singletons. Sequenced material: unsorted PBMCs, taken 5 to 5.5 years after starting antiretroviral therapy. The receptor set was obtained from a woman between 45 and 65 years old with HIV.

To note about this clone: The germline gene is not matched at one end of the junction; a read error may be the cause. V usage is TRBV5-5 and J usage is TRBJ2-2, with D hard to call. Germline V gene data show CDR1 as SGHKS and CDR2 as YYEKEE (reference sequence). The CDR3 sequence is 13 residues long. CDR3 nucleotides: TGCGCCAGCAGCCAAGACTACACCGGGGAGCTGTTTTTT. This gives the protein CASSQDYTGELFF.

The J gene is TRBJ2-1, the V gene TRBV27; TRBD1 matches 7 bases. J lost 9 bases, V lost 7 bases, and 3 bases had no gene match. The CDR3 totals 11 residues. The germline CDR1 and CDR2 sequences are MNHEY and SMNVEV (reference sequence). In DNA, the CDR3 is TGTGCCAGCAAGACAGGGATTGAGCAGTTCTTC. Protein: CASKTGIEQFF.

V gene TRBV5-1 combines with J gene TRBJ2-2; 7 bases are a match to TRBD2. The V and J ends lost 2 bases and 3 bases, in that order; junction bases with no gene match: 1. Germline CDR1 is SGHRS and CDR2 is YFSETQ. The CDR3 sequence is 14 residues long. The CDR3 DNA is TGCGCCAGCAGCTTACGGGGGGACACCGGGGAGCTGTTTTTT. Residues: CASSLRGDTGELFF.

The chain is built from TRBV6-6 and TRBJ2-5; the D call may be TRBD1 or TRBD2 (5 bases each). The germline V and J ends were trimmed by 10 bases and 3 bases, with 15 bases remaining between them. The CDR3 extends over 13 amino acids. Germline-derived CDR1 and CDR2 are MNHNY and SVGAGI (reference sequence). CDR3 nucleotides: TGTGCCATTCTGGGGGATATAGAAGAGACCCAGTACTTC. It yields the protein CAILGDIEETQYF.

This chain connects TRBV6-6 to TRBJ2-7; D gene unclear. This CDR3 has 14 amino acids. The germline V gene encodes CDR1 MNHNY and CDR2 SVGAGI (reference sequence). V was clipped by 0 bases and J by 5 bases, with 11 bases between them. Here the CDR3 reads CASSYSSKVHEQYF. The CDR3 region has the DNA TGTGCCAGCAGTTACTCGTCTAAGGTCCACGAGCAGTACTTC.